This TCR beta chain was retrieved from a study of T-cell memory formation after mild COVID-19. Looking at the study overall: Among the donors, TCR clusters were largely specific to each donor.

TCRalpha and TCRbeta libraries used 5'RACE with constant-segment primers and UMIs. TCRdb passed the 5' RACE reads through MiXCR, listing each CDR3 protein once. Here the sample spans 130,000 to 150,000 distinct CDR3 sequences, 15% to 20% being singletons. This clonotype was found a few times. Antigen specificity is unknown. CDR1 is SGHVS and CDR2 is FQNEAQ in the germline V gene. Trimming removed 2 bases from V and 0 bases from J; junction bases left unmatched: 5. The CDR3 length is 17 residues. The study's findings and limits: The main location of contracting CD4+ clones was CM and EM, and that of contracting CD8+ clones was EMRA.

This rearrangement joins TRBV7-8 to TRBJ1-5, with TRBD1 matching 9 bases. Sequenced: PBMCs or a T cell subset sorted from them (not recorded which). This receptor was taken from an adult woman who had mild COVID-19 (a few samples of this study predate the infection). Cell type and time point are not known. The CDR3 nucleotides are TGTGCCAGCAGCTTACTCCCGGACAGGGGTAGCAATCAGCCCCAGCATTTT. This gives the protein CASSLLPDRGSNQPQHF.